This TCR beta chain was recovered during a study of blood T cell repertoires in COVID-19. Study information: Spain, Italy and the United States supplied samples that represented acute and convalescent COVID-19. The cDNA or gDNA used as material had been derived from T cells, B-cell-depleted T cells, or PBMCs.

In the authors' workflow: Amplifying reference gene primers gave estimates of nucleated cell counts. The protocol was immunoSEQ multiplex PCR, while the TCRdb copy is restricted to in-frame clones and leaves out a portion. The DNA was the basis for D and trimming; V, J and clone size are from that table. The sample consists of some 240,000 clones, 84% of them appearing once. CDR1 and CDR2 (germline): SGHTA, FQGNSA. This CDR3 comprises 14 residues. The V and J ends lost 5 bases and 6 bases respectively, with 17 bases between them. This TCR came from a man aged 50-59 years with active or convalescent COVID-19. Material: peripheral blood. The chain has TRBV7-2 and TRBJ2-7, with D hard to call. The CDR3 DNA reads TGTGCCAGCAGCCTATCGGGTAAGGTTAGCGAGCAGTACTTC. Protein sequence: CASSLSGKVSEQYF.